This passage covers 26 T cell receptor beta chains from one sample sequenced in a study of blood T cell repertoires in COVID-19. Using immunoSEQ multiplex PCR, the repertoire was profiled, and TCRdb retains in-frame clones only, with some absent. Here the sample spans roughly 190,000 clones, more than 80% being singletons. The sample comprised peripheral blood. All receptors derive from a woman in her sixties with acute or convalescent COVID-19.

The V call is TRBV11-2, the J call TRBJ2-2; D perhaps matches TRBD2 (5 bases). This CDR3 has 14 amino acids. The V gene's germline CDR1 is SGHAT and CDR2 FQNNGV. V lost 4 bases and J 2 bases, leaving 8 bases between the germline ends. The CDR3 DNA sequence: TGTGCCAGCAGCTGGACTGCCAACACCGGGGAGCTGTTTTTT. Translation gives CASSWTANTGELFF.

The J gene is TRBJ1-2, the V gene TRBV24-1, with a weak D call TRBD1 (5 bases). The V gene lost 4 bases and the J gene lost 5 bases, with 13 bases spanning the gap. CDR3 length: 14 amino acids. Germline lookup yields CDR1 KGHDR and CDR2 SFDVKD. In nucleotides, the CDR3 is TGTGCCACCAGTGACCCAACGGGGGATTATGGCTACACCTTC. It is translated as CATSDPTGDYGYTF.

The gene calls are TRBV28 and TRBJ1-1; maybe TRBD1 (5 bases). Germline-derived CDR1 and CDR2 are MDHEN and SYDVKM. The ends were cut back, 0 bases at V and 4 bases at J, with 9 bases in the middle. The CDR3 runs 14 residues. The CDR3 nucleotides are TGTGCCAGCAGTTTATGGGGGGAGGGCACTGAAGCTTTCTTT. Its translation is CASSLWGEGTEAFF.

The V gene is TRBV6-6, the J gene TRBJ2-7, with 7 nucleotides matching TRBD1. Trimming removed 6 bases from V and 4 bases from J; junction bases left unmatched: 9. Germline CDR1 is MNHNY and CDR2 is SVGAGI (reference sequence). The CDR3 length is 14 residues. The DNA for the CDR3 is TGTGCCAGCAGGCAGGGGGTGGGGCCGTACGAGCAGTACTTC. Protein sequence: CASRQGVGPYEQYF.

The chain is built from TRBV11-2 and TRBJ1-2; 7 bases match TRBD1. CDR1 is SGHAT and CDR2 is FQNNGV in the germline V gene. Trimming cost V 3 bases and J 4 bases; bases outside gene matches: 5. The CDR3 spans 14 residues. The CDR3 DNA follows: TGTGCCAGCAGCTTTTTTAGGGACAGCTATGGCTACACCTTC. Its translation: CASSFFRDSYGYTF.

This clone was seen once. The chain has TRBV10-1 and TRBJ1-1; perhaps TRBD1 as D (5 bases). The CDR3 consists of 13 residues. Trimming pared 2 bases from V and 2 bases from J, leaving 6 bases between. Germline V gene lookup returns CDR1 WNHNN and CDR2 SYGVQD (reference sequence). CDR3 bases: TGCGCCAGCAGTGAGCAGGGAAACACTGAAGCTTTCTTT. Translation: CASSEQGNTEAFF.

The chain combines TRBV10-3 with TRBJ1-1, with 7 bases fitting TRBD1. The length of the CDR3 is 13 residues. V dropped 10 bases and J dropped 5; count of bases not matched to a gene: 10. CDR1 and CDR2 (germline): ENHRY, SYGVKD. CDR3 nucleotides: TGTGCCAGCCAGTACCAGGGGGTTACTGAAGCTTTCTTT. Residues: CASQYQGVTEAFF.

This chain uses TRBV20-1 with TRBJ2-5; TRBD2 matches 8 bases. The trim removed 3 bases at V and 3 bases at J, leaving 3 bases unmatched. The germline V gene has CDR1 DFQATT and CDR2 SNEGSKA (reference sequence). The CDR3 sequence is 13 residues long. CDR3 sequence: CSASNGGEETQYF. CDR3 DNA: TGCAGTGCTAGTAACGGGGGGGAAGAGACCCAGTACTTC.

CDR3 in amino acids: CASSLGLAGVYNEQFF. CDR3 bases: TGTGCCAGCAGTCTGGGCCTAGCGGGAGTCTACAATGAGCAGTTCTTC. The J gene is TRBJ2-1, the V gene TRBV27, with 10 bases fitting TRBD2. The length of the CDR3 is 16 residues. The germline gives CDR1 MNHEY, CDR2 SMNVEV (reference sequence). With 5 bases clipped from V and 3 bases from J, the junction kept 7 bases outside the gene matches.

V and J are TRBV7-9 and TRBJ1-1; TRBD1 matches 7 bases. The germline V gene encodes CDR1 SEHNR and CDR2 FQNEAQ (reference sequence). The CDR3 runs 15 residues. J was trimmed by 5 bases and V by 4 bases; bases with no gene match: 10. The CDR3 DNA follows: TGTGCCAGCAGCTCCAGGGGGGCCAGGGTGACTGAAGCTTTCTTT. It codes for CASSSRGARVTEAFF.

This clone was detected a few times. CDR3 in DNA: TGTGCCAGCAGCTACGTAATAGCGGCTAGGAGTGAGCAGTTCTTC. It translates to CASSYVIAARSEQFF. The genes are TRBV7-2 and TRBJ2-1, with a possible D match to TRBD2 (6 bases). The CDR3 is 15 residues long. CDR1 is SGHTA and CDR2 is FQGNSA in the germline V gene. V was pared by 4 bases and J by 9 bases, with 19 bases between.

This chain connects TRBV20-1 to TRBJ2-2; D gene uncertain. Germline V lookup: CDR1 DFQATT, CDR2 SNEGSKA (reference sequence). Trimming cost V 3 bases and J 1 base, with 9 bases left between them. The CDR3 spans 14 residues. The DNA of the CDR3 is TGCAGTGCTAGTGGGCGGAAGAACACCGGGGAGCTGTTTTTT. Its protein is CSASGRKNTGELFF.

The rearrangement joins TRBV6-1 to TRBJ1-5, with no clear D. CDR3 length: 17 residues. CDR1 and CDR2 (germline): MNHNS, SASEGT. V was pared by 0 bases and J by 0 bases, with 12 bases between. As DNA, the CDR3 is TGTGCCAGCAGTGAAGCGCCGGCAGGCTATAGCAATCAGCCCCAGCATTTT. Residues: CASSEAPAGYSNQPQHF.

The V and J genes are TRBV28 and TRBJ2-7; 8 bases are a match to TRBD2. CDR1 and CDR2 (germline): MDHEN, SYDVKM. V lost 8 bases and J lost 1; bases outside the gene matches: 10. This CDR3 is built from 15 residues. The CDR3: CASGGLAVKSYEQYF. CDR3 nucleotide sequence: TGTGCCAGCGGTGGACTAGCTGTAAAATCCTACGAGCAGTACTTC.

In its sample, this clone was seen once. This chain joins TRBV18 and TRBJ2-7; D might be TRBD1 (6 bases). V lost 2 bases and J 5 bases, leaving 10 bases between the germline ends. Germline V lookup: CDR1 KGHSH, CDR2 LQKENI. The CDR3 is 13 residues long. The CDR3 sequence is CASSPSDRNEQYF. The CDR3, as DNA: TGTGCCAGCTCACCATCGGACAGAAACGAGCAGTACTTC.

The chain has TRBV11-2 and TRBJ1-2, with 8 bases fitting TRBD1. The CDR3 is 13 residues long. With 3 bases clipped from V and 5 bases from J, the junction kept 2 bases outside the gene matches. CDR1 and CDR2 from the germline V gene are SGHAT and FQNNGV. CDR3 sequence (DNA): TGTGCCAGCAGCTTCAGACAGGGGTATGGCTACACCTTC. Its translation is CASSFRQGYGYTF.

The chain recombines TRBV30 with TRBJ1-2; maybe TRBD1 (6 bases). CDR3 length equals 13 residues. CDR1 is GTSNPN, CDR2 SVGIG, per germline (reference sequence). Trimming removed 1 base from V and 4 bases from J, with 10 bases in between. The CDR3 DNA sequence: TGTGCCTGGAGTGGTTCGACAGGCTATGGCTACACCTTC. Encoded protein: CAWSGSTGYGYTF.

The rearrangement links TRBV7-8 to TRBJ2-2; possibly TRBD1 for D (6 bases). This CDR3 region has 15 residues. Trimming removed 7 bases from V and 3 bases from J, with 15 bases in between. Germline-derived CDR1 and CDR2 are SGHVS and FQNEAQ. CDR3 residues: CASTFRTVYTGELFF. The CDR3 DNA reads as TGTGCCAGCACCTTTCGGACAGTCTACACCGGGGAGCTGTTTTTT.

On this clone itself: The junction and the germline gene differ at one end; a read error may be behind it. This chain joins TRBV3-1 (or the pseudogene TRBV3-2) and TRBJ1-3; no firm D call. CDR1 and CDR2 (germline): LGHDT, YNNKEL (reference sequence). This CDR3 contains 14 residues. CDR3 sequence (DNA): TGTGCCAGCAGCCAAGATTTGGAGGGAACCACCATATATTTT. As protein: CASSQDLEGTTIYF.

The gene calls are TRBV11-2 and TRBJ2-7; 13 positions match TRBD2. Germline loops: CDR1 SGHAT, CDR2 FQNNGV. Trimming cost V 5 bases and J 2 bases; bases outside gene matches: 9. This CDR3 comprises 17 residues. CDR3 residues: CASSRTSGSPRTYEQYV. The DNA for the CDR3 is TGTGCCAGCAGCCGGACTAGCGGGAGCCCCAGGACCTACGAGCAGTACGTC.

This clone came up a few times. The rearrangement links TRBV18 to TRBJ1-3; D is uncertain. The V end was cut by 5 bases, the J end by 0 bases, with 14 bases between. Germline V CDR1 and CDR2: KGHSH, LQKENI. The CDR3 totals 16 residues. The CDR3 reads CASSTAPGVSGNTIYF. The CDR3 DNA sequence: TGTGCCAGCTCAACGGCCCCCGGGGTCTCTGGAAACACCATATATTTT.

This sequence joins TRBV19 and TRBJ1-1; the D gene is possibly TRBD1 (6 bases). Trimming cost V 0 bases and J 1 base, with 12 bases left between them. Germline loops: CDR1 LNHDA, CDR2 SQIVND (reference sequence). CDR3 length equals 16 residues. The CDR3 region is CASSIDLGAENTEAFF. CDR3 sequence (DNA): TGTGCCAGTAGTATAGATTTGGGGGCTGAGAACACTGAAGCTTTCTTT.

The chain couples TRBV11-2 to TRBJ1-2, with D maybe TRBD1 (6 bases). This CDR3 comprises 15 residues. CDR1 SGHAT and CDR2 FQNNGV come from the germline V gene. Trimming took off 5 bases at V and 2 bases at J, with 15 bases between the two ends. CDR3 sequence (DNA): TGTGCCAGCAGCCTGTTACAGGGTTGGAACTATGGCTACACCTTC. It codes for CASSLLQGWNYGYTF.

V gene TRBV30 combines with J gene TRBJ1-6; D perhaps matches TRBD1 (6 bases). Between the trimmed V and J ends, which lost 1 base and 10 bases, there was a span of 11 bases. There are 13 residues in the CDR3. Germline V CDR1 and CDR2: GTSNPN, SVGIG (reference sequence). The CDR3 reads CAWSANRESPLHF. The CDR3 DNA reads TGTGCCTGGAGTGCAAACAGGGAATCACCCCTCCACTTT.

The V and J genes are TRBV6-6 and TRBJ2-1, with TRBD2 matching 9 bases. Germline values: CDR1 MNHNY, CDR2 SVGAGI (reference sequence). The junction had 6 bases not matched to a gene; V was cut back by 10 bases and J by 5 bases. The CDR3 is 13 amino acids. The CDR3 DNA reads TGTGCCACCCGCTTAGCGGGAGACAATGAGCAGTTCTTC. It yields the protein CATRLAGDNEQFF.

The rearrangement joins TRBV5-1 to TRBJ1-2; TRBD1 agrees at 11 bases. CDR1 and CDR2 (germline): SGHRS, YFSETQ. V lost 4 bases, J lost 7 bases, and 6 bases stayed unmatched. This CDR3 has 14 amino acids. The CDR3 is CASSPPGQGVGYTF. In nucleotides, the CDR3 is TGCGCCAGCAGCCCACCGGGACAGGGGGTTGGCTACACCTTC.